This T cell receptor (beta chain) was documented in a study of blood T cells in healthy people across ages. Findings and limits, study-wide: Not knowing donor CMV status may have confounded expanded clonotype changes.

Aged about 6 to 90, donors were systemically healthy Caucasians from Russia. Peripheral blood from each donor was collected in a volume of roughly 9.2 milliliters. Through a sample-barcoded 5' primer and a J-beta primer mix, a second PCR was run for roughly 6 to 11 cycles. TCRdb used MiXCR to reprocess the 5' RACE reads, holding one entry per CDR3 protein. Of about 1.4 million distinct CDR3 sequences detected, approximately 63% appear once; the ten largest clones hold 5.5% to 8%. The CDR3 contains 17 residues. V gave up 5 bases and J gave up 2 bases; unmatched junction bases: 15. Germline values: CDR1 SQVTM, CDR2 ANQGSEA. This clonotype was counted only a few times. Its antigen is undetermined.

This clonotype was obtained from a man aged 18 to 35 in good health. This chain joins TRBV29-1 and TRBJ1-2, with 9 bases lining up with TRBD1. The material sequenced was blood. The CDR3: CSVFKWDRAPINYGYTF. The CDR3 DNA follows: TGCAGCGTTTTTAAATGGGACAGGGCCCCGATCAACTATGGCTACACCTTC.